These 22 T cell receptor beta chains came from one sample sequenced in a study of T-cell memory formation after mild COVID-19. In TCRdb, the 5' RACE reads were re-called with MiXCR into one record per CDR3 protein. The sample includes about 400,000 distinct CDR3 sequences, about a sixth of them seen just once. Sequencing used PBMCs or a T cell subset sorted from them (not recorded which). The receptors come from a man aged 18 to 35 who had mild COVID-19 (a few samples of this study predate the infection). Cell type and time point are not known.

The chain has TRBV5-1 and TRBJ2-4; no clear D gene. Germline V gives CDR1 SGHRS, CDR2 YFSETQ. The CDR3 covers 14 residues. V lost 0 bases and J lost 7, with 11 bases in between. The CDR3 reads CASSLETPQNIQYF. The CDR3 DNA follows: TGCGCCAGCAGCTTGGAGACCCCTCAGAACATTCAGTACTTC.

The CDR3 spells CASVDRENGYGYTF. The CDR3 coding sequence is TGTGCCAGCGTGGACAGGGAGAATGGTTATGGCTACACCTTC. The chain uses TRBV6-2 or TRBV6-3 and TRBJ1-2; TRBD1 matches 8 bases. CDR3 length: 14 residues. Germline V gene data show CDR1 as MNHEY and CDR2 as SVGEGT. The V gene end was trimmed by 8 bases and the J gene end by 5 bases; junction bases not matched to a gene: 10.

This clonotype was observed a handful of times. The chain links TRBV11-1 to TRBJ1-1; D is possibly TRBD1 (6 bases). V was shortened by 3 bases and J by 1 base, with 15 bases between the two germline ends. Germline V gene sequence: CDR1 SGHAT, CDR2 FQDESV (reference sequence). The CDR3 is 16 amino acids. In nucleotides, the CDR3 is TGTGCCAGCAGCTTGAGCGGGGGGCGAGAGAACACTGAAGCTTTCTTT. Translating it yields CASSLSGGRENTEAFF.

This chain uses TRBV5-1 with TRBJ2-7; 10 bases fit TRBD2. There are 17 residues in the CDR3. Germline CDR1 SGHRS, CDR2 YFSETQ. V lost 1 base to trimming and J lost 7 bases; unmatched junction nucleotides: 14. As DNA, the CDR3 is TGCGCCAGCAGCTTGACTAGCGGGGAGTCCCTTAACTTAGAGCAGTACTTC. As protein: CASSLTSGESLNLEQYF.

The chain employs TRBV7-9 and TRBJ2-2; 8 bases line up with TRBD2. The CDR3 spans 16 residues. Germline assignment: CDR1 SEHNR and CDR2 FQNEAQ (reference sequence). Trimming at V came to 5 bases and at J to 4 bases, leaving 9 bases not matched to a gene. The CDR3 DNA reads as TGTGCCAGCAGCCCCCCCGGACTAGCTGGCACCGGGGAGCTGTTTTTT. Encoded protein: CASSPPGLAGTGELFF.

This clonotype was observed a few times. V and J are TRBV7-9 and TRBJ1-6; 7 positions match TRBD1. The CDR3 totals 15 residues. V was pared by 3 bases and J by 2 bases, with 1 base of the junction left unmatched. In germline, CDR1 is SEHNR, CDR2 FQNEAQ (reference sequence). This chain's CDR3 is CASSLGQTYNSPLHF. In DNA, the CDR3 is TGTGCCAGCAGCTTGGGACAGACCTATAATTCACCCCTCCACTTT.

For the CDR3, the DNA is TGCGCCAGCAGCCAATCGTGGGCGGCTGAGCAGTTCTTC. This gives the protein CASSQSWAAEQFF. The chain couples TRBV4-1 to TRBJ2-1; D not certain. Germline CDR1 MGHRA, CDR2 YSYEKL. CDR3 length: 13 amino acids. Between the trimmed V and J ends, which lost 2 bases and 9 bases, there was a span of 11 bases.

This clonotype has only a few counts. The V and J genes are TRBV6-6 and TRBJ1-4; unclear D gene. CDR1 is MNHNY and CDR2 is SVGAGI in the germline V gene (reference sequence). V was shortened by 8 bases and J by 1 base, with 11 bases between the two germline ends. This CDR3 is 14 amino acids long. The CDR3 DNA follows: TGTGCCAGCGGTCGAGCGGAAACTAATGAAAAACTGTTTTTT. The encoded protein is CASGRAETNEKLFF.

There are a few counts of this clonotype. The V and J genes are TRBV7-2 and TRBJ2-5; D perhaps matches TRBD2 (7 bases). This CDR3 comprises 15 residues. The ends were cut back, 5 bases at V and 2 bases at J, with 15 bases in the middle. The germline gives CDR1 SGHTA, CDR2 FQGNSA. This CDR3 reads CASSRGAATQETQYF. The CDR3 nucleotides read TGTGCCAGCAGCCGGGGGGCGGCGACGCAAGAGACCCAGTACTTC.

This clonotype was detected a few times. The CDR3 is CASSSPWEYNSPLHF. DNA of the CDR3: TGTGCCAGCAGCTCCCCTTGGGAGTATAATTCACCCCTCCACTTT. The V call is TRBV6-2 or TRBV6-3, the J call TRBJ1-6; D is undetermined. V was trimmed by 6 bases and J by 4 bases, leaving 13 bases between them. The CDR3 length is 15 residues. In germline, CDR1 is MNHEY, CDR2 SVGEGT.

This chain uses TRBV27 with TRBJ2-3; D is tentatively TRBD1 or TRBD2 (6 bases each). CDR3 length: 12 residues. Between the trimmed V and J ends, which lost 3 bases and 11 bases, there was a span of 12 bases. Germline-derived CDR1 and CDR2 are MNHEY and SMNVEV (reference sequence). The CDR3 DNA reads TGTGCCAGCAGTTTGGGGGGCGATTGGCAGTATTTT. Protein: CASSLGGDWQYF.

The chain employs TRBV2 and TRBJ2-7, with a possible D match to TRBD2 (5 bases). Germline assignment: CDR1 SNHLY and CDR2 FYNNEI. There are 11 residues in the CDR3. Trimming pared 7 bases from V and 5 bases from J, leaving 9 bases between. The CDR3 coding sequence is TGTGCCAGCACCGGGATCCACGAGCAGTACGTC. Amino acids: CASTGIHEQYV.

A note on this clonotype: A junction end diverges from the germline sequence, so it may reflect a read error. The CDR3, as DNA: TGTGCCAGCAGCGAAGGACTAGTGACAGATACGCAGTATTTT. Protein: CASSEGLVTDTQYF. The gene calls are TRBV2 and TRBJ2-3, with 7 bases matching TRBD2. Germline V gene lookup returns CDR1 SNHLY and CDR2 FYNNEI. The CDR3 consists of 14 residues.

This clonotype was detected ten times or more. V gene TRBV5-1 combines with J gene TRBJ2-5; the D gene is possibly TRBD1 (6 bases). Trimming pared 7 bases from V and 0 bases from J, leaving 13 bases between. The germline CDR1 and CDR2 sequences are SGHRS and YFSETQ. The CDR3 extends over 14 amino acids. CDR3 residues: CASAEQGDQETQYF. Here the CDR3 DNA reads TGCGCCAGCGCAGAACAGGGAGACCAAGAGACCCAGTACTTC.

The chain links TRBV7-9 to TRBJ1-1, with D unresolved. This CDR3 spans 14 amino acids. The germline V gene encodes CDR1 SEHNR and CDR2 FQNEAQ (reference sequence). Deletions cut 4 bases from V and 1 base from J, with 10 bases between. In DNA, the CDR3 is TGTGCCAGCAGCTCTTTTTCAGCGAACACTGAAGCTTTCTTT. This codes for CASSSFSANTEAFF.

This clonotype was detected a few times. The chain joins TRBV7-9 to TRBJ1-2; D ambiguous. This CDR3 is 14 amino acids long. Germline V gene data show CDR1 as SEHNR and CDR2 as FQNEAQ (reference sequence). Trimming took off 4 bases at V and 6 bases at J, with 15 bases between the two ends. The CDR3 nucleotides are TGTGCCAGCAGCTCGGGCTTCGAGGGAAATGGCTACACCTTC. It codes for CASSSGFEGNGYTF.

This chain's CDR3 is CSASMVGANSPLHF. For the CDR3, the DNA is TGCAGTGCTAGTATGGTGGGGGCCAATTCACCCCTCCACTTT. The rearrangement joins TRBV20-1 to TRBJ1-6; TRBD1 is a possible D gene (6 bases). Germline assignment: CDR1 DFQATT and CDR2 SNEGSKA (reference sequence). Trimming cost V 3 bases and J 7 bases, with 13 bases left between them. This CDR3 region has 14 residues.

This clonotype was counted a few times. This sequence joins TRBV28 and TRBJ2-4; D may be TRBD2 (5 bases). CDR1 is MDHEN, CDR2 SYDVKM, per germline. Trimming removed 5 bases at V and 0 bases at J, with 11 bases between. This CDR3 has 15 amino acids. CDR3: CASSPTGIAKNIQYF. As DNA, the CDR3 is TGTGCCAGCAGTCCCACGGGGATAGCCAAAAACATTCAGTACTTC.

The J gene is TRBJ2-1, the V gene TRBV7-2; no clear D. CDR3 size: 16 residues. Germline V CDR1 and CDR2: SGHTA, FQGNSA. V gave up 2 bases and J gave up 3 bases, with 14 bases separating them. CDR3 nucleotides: TGTGCCAGCAGCTTAAGGCCCAGAAGAAACTACAATGAGCAGTTCTTC. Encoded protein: CASSLRPRRNYNEQFF.

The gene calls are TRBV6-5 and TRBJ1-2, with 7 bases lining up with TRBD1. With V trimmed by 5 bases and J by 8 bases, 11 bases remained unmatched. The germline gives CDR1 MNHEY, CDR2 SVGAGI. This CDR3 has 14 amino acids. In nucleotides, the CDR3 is TGTGCCAGCAGTCGCCTTACAGGGGCAGAGGGCTACACCTTC. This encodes CASSRLTGAEGYTF.

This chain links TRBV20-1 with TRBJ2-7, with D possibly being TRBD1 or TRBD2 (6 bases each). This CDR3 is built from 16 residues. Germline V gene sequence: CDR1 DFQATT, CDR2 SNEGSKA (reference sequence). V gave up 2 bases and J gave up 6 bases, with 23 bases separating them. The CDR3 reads CSARRPGGGPGSEQYF. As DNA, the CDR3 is TGCAGTGCTAGACGCCCAGGTGGGGGGCCAGGTTCCGAGCAGTACTTC.

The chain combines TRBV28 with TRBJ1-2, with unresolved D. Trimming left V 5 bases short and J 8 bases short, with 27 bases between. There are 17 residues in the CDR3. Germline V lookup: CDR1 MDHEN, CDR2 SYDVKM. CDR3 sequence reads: CASSHPRRVVISWGYTF. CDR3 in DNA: TGTGCCAGCAGTCATCCACGAAGGGTTGTGATCTCTTGGGGCTACACCTTC.